These 32 T cell receptor beta chains came from one sample sequenced in a study of radiotherapy plus CTLA-4 blockade in lung cancer. Generated by immunoSEQ multiplex PCR, the TCRdb table keeps only in-frame clones and is missing some. The sample consists of tens of thousands of clones, approximately 77% of them appearing once. Sequencing was performed on peripheral blood, taken from a patient treated with radiotherapy plus ipilimumab. The receptors derive from a human donor with non-small cell lung cancer who had a complete response to radiotherapy plus ipilimumab.

The chain employs TRBV18 and TRBJ1-1, with no clear D. The germline gives CDR1 KGHSH, CDR2 LQKENI. The CDR3 totals 15 residues. Trimming left V 2 bases short and J 0 bases short, with 10 bases between. Here the CDR3 reads CASSPTPQMNTEAFF. The CDR3 bases are TGTGCCAGCTCACCAACGCCACAGATGAACACTGAAGCTTTCTTT.

The chain is built from TRBV2 and TRBJ1-4; D unclear. The CDR3 extends over 15 amino acids. In germline, CDR1 is SNHLY, CDR2 FYNNEI. The V gene lost 2 bases and the J gene lost 3 bases, with 10 bases spanning the gap. CDR3 region: CASSELTNANEKLFF. The DNA of the CDR3 is TGTGCCAGCAGTGAACTAACGAACGCTAATGAAAAACTGTTTTTT.

This clone has just one count. The chain has TRBV5-6 and TRBJ1-6; 9 bases agree with TRBD1. The V gene end was trimmed by 4 bases and the J gene end by 10 bases; junction bases not matched to a gene: 12. The CDR3 extends over 16 amino acids. Germline V gene sequence: CDR1 SGHDT, CDR2 YYEEEE. In DNA, the CDR3 is TGTGCCAGCAGCGCCAGGGACAGGGAAATAAGGTCACCCCTCCACTTT. Its protein product is CASSARDREIRSPLHF.

The chain is built from TRBV29-1 and TRBJ1-5; 12 nucleotides line up with TRBD1. CDR1 and CDR2 (germline): SQVTM, ANQGSEA. V shed 4 bases and J 7 bases; nucleotides not matched to a gene: 5. The CDR3 covers 14 residues. CDR3 DNA: TGCAGCGTTGCAAAGGGACAGGGGGCCCAGCCCCAGCATTTT. Amino acid sequence: CSVAKGQGAQPQHF. Together with reference TRBV29-1 and TRBJ1-5, the CDR3 gives the full variable domain: SAVISQKPSRDICQRGTSLTIQCQVDSQVTMMFWYRQQPGQSLTLIATANQGSEATYESGFVIDKFPISRPNLTFSTLTVSNMSPEDSSIYLCSVAKGQGAQPQHFGDGTRLSIL.

The V call is TRBV2, the J call TRBJ1-2, with D hard to call. CDR3 length: 15 amino acids. Trimming took 4 bases from V and 4 from J, leaving 16 bases between them. Germline V gene lookup returns CDR1 SNHLY and CDR2 FYNNEI. CDR3 sequence (DNA): TGTGCCAGCAGTGGGGGTTCCCGGGCGGGCTATGGCTACACCTTC. It codes for CASSGGSRAGYGYTF.

The V and J genes are TRBV2 and TRBJ1-4; D gene uncertain. Per the germline V gene, CDR1 is SNHLY and CDR2 is FYNNEI. Trimming removed 1 base from V and 0 bases from J, with 9 bases in between. The CDR3 spans 16 residues. Here the CDR3 reads CASSEGTVPTNEKLFF. The CDR3 bases are TGTGCCAGCAGTGAAGGAACGGTTCCAACTAATGAAAAACTGTTTTTT.

The CDR3 DNA reads TGTGCCAGCTGGGGCAGTAGTACGAGTTATGGCTACACCTTC. It codes for CASWGSSTSYGYTF. The chain is built from TRBV6-1 and TRBJ1-2; D perhaps matches TRBD1 (5 bases). The CDR3 extends over 14 amino acids. V was pared by 8 bases and J by 5 bases, with 18 bases between. The V gene's germline CDR1 is MNHNS and CDR2 SASEGT.

CDR3 region: CASSLSGLEAFF. CDR3 DNA sequence: TGCGCCAGCAGCTTGTCCGGGCTTGAAGCTTTCTTT. The chain uses TRBV5-1 and TRBJ1-1; no clear D gene. The V gene's germline CDR1 is SGHRS and CDR2 YFSETQ. The CDR3 is 12 residues long. V was pared by 1 base and J by 7 bases, with 8 bases between.

V is TRBV5-1 and J is TRBJ2-5; 11 bases are shared with TRBD2. Losses at the gene ends were 4 bases for V and 0 bases for J; bases not matched to a gene: 5. CDR3 length: 16 amino acids. CDR1 and CDR2 from the germline V gene are SGHRS and YFSETQ. The CDR3 loop is CASSRGLAVHQETQYF. The CDR3 nucleotides read TGCGCCAGCAGCAGGGGACTAGCGGTTCACCAAGAGACCCAGTACTTC.

V is TRBV18 and J is TRBJ2-7, with 9 nucleotides matching TRBD2. The V gene's germline CDR1 is KGHSH and CDR2 LQKENI. V trimming: 0 bases; J trimming: 4 bases; junction bases outside the gene matches: 4. This CDR3 is 15 amino acids long. The CDR3 loop is CASSPPGLASYEQYF. CDR3 sequence (DNA): TGTGCCAGCTCACCACCAGGACTAGCGAGTTACGAGCAGTACTTC.

The chain employs TRBV6-1 and TRBJ1-4; D remains unclear. Trimming took off 1 base at V and 9 bases at J, with 6 bases between the two ends. The length of the CDR3 is 12 residues. The V gene's germline CDR1 is MNHNS and CDR2 SASEGT. The CDR3: CASSEVGKKLFF. The DNA of the CDR3 is TGTGCCAGCAGTGAAGTAGGGAAAAAACTGTTTTTT.

This clone has just one count. The chain is built from TRBV18 and TRBJ2-1; TRBD2 matches at 10 bases. The CDR3 has 17 residues. Per the germline V gene, CDR1 is KGHSH and CDR2 is LQKENI. V trimming: 2 bases; J trimming: 6 bases; junction bases outside the gene matches: 10. This chain's CDR3 is CASSPEVASGSTNEQFF. CDR3 sequence (DNA): TGTGCCAGCTCACCAGAGGTCGCTAGCGGGAGTACCAATGAGCAGTTCTTC.

The chain has TRBV4-3 and TRBJ2-1; 8 nucleotides line up with TRBD2. CDR3 length: 19 residues. Unmatched junction bases numbered 10, after V lost 0 bases and J lost 0 bases. Looked up from germline, CDR1 is LGHNA and CDR2 is YSLEER. CDR3 in amino acids: CASSQDSLAEMSSYNEQFF. The CDR3 bases are TGCGCCAGCAGCCAAGACTCACTAGCGGAGATGAGCTCCTACAATGAGCAGTTCTTC.

V and J are TRBV10-3 and TRBJ2-1, with 12 bases aligning to TRBD2. V trimming: 0 bases; J trimming: 4 bases; junction bases outside the gene matches: 10. Germline V gene lookup returns CDR1 ENHRY and CDR2 SYGVKD. The CDR3 contains 19 residues. The CDR3, as DNA: TGTGCCATCAGTGAGTCCGTCCCTAGCGGGAGGGCCACATACAATGAGCAGTTCTTC. Translation: CAISESVPSGRATYNEQFF.

This clone occurred once. The CDR3 sequence is CASRTGTGSSNFYGYTF. The CDR3 nucleotides are TGTGCCAGCAGGACCGGGACAGGGTCCTCAAATTTCTATGGCTACACCTTC. The chain joins TRBV5-8 to TRBJ1-2, with 9 bases that match TRBD1. There are 17 residues in the CDR3. Germline-derived CDR1 and CDR2 are SGHTS and YDEGEE. V lost 5 bases, J lost 4 bases, and 15 bases stayed unmatched.

CDR3: CASSLTENTVQYV. CDR3 nucleotides: TGTGCCAGCAGTTTAACTGAGAATACAGTGCAGTACGTC. The chain employs TRBV27 and TRBJ2-7; no reliable D call. The CDR3 length is 13 residues. V lost 2 bases to trimming and J lost 9 bases, with 14 bases between them. The germline V gene encodes CDR1 MNHEY and CDR2 SMNVEV (reference sequence).

The table lists this clone with a few counts. CDR3 bases: TGTGCCAGCAGTCTAACCCCTGTGCGGGAGAGGAGGCAGTACGTC. Amino acid sequence: CASSLTPVRERRQYV. The V and J genes are TRBV6-1 and TRBJ2-7, with TRBD2 matching over 7 bases. This CDR3 region has 15 residues. The V gene's germline CDR1 is MNHNS and CDR2 SASEGT. After removal of 5 bases from V and 9 bases from J, the junction contained 16 bases not matched to a gene.

This clone was seen just once. CDR3: CASSLQTGKGGYTF. The CDR3 coding sequence is TGCGCCAGCAGCCTGCAGACAGGGAAGGGTGGCTACACCTTC. This chain connects TRBV4-1 to TRBJ1-2; 7 nucleotides align to TRBD1. CDR1 MGHRA and CDR2 YSYEKL come from the germline V gene. V was pared by 4 bases and J by 7 bases, with 9 bases of the junction left unmatched. The CDR3 contains 14 residues.

The table lists this clone with a count of one. The chain employs TRBV4-3 and TRBJ1-2; the D is unclear. Germline V CDR1 and CDR2: LGHNA, YSLEER. Trimming left V 4 bases short and J 3 bases short, with 21 bases between. The CDR3 runs 17 residues. The CDR3 loop is CASSLILDISGDYGYTF. The DNA for the CDR3 is TGCGCCAGCAGCCTAATCCTTGATATTTCTGGGGACTATGGCTACACCTTC.

This clone has only a few counts. This chain connects TRBV18 to TRBJ1-5; D unclear. CDR1 KGHSH and CDR2 LQKENI come from the germline V gene. The V end was cut by 3 bases, the J end by 3 bases, with 12 bases between. The CDR3 sequence is 15 residues long. CDR3 DNA sequence: TGTGCCAGCTCACCTGGGCAGGTCGACAATCAGCCCCAGCATTTT. It is translated as CASSPGQVDNQPQHF.

The chain recombines TRBV9 with TRBJ1-5; no definite D call. The germline gives CDR1 SGDLS, CDR2 YYNGEE. The V end was cut by 3 bases, the J end by 0 bases, with 7 bases between. The CDR3 extends over 14 amino acids. The CDR3: CASSGYNSNQPQHF. In DNA, the CDR3 is TGTGCCAGCAGCGGATATAATAGCAATCAGCCCCAGCATTTT.

In this sample, this clone turned up a few times. The chain is built from TRBV19 and TRBJ1-2, with D tentatively TRBD1 (6 bases). The V and J ends lost 4 bases and 2 bases respectively, with 20 bases between them. The germline CDR1 and CDR2 sequences are LNHDA and SQIVND (reference sequence). CDR3 size: 17 residues. The CDR3 sequence: CASSTTWTRGGNYGYTF. The CDR3 DNA sequence: TGTGCCAGTAGTACGACCTGGACACGCGGGGGCAACTATGGCTACACCTTC.

The chain combines TRBV5-4 with TRBJ2-2; D gene ambiguous. Germline-derived CDR1 and CDR2 are SGHNT and YYREEE (reference sequence). The germline V and J ends were trimmed by 2 bases and 7 bases, with 15 bases remaining between them. The CDR3 consists of 15 residues. The CDR3 spells CASSFPKGGLGELFF. In nucleotides, the CDR3 is TGTGCCAGCAGCTTCCCAAAGGGCGGTCTCGGGGAGCTGTTTTTT.

The chain carries TRBV6-1 and TRBJ2-2; no clear D. Per germline, CDR1 MNHNS and CDR2 SASEGT. The CDR3 sequence is 16 residues long. Trimming took 3 bases from V and 4 from J, leaving 15 bases between them. CDR3 DNA: TGTGCCAGCAGTGACGACGAGGCCACAGTCACCGGGGAGCTGTTTTTT. Encoded protein: CASSDDEATVTGELFF.

CDR3 amino acids: CAWNSDRTLGQYF. CDR3 nucleotides: TGTGCCTGGAACAGTGACAGAACCTTGGGGCAGTACTTC. The rearrangement joins TRBV30 to TRBJ2-7; D is possibly TRBD1 (5 bases). Trimming stripped 4 bases from V and 9 bases from J, with 19 bases between. The CDR3 length is 13 residues. CDR1 and CDR2 (germline): GTSNPN, SVGIG (reference sequence).

This clone came up a few times. The chain has TRBV11-2 and TRBJ1-2; D uncertain. Trimming removed 3 bases at V and 7 bases at J, with 6 bases between. The length of the CDR3 is 11 residues. Germline-derived CDR1 and CDR2 are SGHAT and FQNNGV. CDR3 nucleotides: TGTGCCAGCAGCTTGGCATTTGGCTACACCTTC. This codes for CASSLAFGYTF.

The rearrangement uses TRBV15 and TRBJ1-1; D not resolved. Looked up from germline, CDR1 is LNHNV and CDR2 is YYDKDF (reference sequence). The ends were cut back, 2 bases at V and 7 bases at J, with 5 bases in the middle. The CDR3 sequence is 11 residues long. Here the CDR3 reads CATSRRSEAFF. In DNA, the CDR3 is TGTGCCACCAGCAGAAGGAGTGAAGCTTTCTTT.

The J gene is TRBJ1-3, the V gene TRBV11-3; D unclear. V was clipped by 1 base and J by 0 bases, with 13 bases between them. The CDR3 consists of 17 residues. Germline V CDR1 and CDR2: SGHNT, YENEEA. The CDR3 loop reads CASSLAPGGSSGNTIYF. In nucleotides, the CDR3 is TGTGCCAGCAGCTTAGCCCCGGGAGGGAGCTCTGGAAACACCATATATTTT.

V usage is TRBV30 and J usage is TRBJ1-3; D is uncertain. Deletions cut 4 bases from V and 7 bases from J, with 8 bases between. The CDR3 extends over 11 amino acids. Germline assignment: CDR1 GTSNPN and CDR2 SVGIG (reference sequence). CDR3 residues: CAWTLRNTIYF. Here the CDR3 DNA reads TGTGCCTGGACTTTAAGGAACACCATATATTTT.

The chain combines TRBV10-3 with TRBJ1-2; 9 bases line up with TRBD1. V shed 6 bases, J shed 8 bases, and the junction held 13 bases outside the gene matches. Germline V lookup: CDR1 ENHRY, CDR2 SYGVKD. CDR3 length equals 15 residues. This CDR3 reads CAISTGQGTSKGYTF. DNA of the CDR3: TGTGCCATCAGCACGGGACAGGGTACATCGAAGGGCTACACCTTC.

V gene TRBV27 combines with J gene TRBJ1-1, with 7 bases matching TRBD1. V lost 4 bases and J lost 2; bases outside the gene matches: 16. The CDR3 extends over 18 amino acids. CDR1 MNHEY and CDR2 SMNVEV come from the germline V gene (reference sequence). CDR3 nucleotide sequence: TGTGCCAGCAGTTCGTACGAATTTATTACAGGGGTAAACACTGAAGCTTTCTTT. It encodes CASSSYEFITGVNTEAFF.

This clone has a handful of counts. J is TRBJ1-5 and V is TRBV5-1; D remains ambiguous. With 0 bases removed from V and 0 bases from J, the gap between germline ends came to 7 bases. Germline V gene data show CDR1 as SGHRS and CDR2 as YFSETQ. This CDR3 contains 15 residues. For the CDR3, the DNA is TGCGCCAGCAGCTTGGGAGACCCTAGCAATCAGCCCCAGCATTTT. This translates into CASSLGDPSNQPQHF. The full variable domain, in which reference TRBV5-1 and TRBJ1-5 provide the parts outside the CDR3, is KAGVTQTPRYLIKTRGQQVTLSCSPISGHRSVSWYQQTPGQGLQFLFEYFSETQRNKGNFPGRFSGRQFSNSRSEMNVSTLELGDSALYLCASSLGDPSNQPQHFGDGTRLSIL.